The clone carrying this T cell receptor (beta chain) showed up just a few times. Its antigen is unknown. Trimming pared 5 bases from V and 2 bases from J, leaving 15 bases between. This CDR3 region has 15 residues. The germline gives CDR1 LGHNA, CDR2 YSLEER. This record comes from a study of T cells after yellow fever vaccination. Findings and limits, study-wide: Some clonotypes were seen in both the CD4 and the CD8 compartments. These made up a small share and likely arose from convergent recombination. The secondary response was weaker but peaked faster, day 5 versus 15. Subsequent booster samples again held most clones from primary vaccination (approximately 95% CD4, 85% to 90% CD8).

In making TCR cDNA, 5'RACE template switching added a universal primer site and UMIs to it. A single record per CDR3 protein comes from TCRdb applying MiXCR to the 5' RACE reads. The sample carries around 500,000 distinct CDR3 sequences, 20% to 25% recorded once. This material consisted of PBMCs, taken roughly 20 days after the first yellow fever vaccination. This receptor was obtained from a young man who received the YFV17D yellow fever vaccine. The chain is built from TRBV4-3 and TRBJ1-1, with D possibly matching TRBD1 (6 bases). Here the CDR3 reads CASSALGQQNTEAFF. In DNA form, the CDR3 reads TGCGCCAGCAGCGCGCTCGGACAGCAAAACACTGAAGCTTTCTTT.